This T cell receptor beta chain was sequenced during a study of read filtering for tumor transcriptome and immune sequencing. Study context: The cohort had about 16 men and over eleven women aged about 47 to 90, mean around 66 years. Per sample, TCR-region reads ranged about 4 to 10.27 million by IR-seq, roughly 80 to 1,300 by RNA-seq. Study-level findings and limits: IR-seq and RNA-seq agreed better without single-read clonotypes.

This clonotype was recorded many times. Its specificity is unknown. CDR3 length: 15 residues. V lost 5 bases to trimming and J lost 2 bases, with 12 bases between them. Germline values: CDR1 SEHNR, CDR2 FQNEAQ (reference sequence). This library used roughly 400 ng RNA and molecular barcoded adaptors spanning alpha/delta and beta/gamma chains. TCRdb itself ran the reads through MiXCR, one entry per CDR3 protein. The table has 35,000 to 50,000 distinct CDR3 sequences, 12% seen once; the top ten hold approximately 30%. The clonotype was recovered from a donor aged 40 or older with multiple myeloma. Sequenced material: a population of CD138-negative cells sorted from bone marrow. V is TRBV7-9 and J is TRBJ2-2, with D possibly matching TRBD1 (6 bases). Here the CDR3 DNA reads TGTGCCAGCAGCCCCGGGACAACCAACACCGGGGAGCTGTTTTTT. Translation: CASSPGTTNTGELFF.